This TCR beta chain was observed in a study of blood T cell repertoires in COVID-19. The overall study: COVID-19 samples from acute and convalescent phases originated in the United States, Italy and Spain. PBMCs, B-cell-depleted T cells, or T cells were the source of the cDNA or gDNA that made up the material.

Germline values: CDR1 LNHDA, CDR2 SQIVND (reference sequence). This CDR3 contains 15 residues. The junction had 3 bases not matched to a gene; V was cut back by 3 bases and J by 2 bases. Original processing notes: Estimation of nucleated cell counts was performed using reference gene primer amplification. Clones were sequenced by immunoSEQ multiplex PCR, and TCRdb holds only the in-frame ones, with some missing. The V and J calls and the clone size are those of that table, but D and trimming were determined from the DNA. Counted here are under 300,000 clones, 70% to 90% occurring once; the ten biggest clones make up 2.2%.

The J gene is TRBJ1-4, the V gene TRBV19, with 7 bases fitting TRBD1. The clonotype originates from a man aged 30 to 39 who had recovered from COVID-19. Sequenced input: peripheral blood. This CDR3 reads CASSIPGGTNEKLFF. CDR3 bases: TGTGCCAGTAGTATTCCAGGGGGGACTAATGAAAAACTGTTTTTT.